Listed here are 9 T cell receptor beta chains from one sample, sequenced in a study of post-analysis software for immune sequencing data. Study-level findings and limits: A few TRBV segments were significantly more frequent in patients than in controls. TRBV5-6, TRBV5-1 and TRBV20-1 were among these segments.

Their antigen targets remain unknown. Unique molecular identifiers tagged the TCR beta cDNA libraries. TCRdb analysed the PCR reads with MiXCR anew, one entry per CDR3 protein. The table has hundreds of thousands of distinct CDR3 sequences, approximately 59% seen once; the top ten hold about 10%. Sequencing used blood. The receptors were sampled from a girl aged 2 to 9 with multiple sclerosis.

The genes are TRBV18 and TRBJ2-1; 8 nucleotides match TRBD2. With V trimmed by 4 bases and J by 1 base, 6 bases remained unmatched. The germline gives CDR1 KGHSH, CDR2 LQKENI. This CDR3 spans 16 amino acids. CDR3 coding DNA: TGTGCCAGCTCACGGGAGATAGCGGGGTCCTACAATGAGCAGTTCTTC. It codes for CASSREIAGSYNEQFF.

This clonotype turned up a few times. The J gene is TRBJ2-3, the V gene TRBV7-9, with D uncertain. Germline V gene data show CDR1 as SEHNR and CDR2 as FQNEAQ (reference sequence). V lost 1 base to trimming and J lost 2 bases, with 7 bases between them. The CDR3 runs 14 residues. CDR3 region: CASSLGAITDTQYF. CDR3 nucleotides: TGTGCCAGCAGCTTAGGAGCTATCACAGATACGCAGTATTTT.

This clonotype was counted between two and nine times. The chain has TRBV10-1 and TRBJ2-2, with no clear D. Germline V gene lookup returns CDR1 WNHNN and CDR2 SYGVQD (reference sequence). Trimming took off 4 bases at V and 1 base at J, with 7 bases between the two ends. The CDR3 spans 14 residues. The CDR3 DNA reads TGCGCCAGCAGTGGCCCAAGGAACACCGGGGAGCTGTTTTTT. Protein: CASSGPRNTGELFF.

The J gene is TRBJ1-1, the V gene TRBV7-8; unclear D gene. The CDR3 spans 12 residues. The germline V gene has CDR1 SGHVS and CDR2 FQNEAQ. Deletions cut 4 bases from V and 8 bases from J, with 11 bases between. This CDR3 is CASSSRASEAFF. The CDR3 DNA sequence: TGTGCCAGCAGCTCCCGGGCCTCAGAAGCTTTCTTT. Full variable domain (outside the CDR3, taken from reference TRBV7-8 and TRBJ1-1): GAGVSQSPRYKVAKRGQDVALRCDPISGHVSLFWYQQALGQGPEFLTYFQNEAQLDKSGLPSDRFFAERPEGSVSTLKIQRTQQEDSAVYLCASSSRASEAFFGQGTRLTVV.

The chain uses TRBV6-2 or TRBV6-3 and TRBJ1-2; D remains unclear. V dropped 2 bases and J dropped 4 bases, with 20 bases sitting between them. The CDR3 has 17 amino acids. Germline V gene lookup returns CDR1 MNHEY and CDR2 SVGEGT. The CDR3 region is CASSYSGRRREVYGYTF. The CDR3 DNA reads as TGTGCCAGCAGTTACAGCGGACGGCGGAGGGAGGTCTATGGCTACACCTTC.

V is TRBV30 and J is TRBJ2-1; D unclear. CDR1 is GTSNPN, CDR2 SVGIG, per germline (reference sequence). Trimming removed 0 bases at V and 4 bases at J, with 10 bases between. The CDR3 is made up of 14 amino acids. The CDR3 spells CAWSVLGLYNEQFF. The CDR3 DNA follows: TGTGCCTGGAGTGTACTCGGGCTTTACAATGAGCAGTTCTTC. Full variable domain (missing parts from reference TRBV30 and TRBJ2-1): SQTIHQWPATLVQPVGSPLSLECTVEGTSNPNLYWYRQAAGRGLQLLFYSVGIGQISSEVPQNLSASRPQDRQFILSSKKLLLSDSGFYLCAWSVLGLYNEQFFGPGTRLTVL.

J is TRBJ2-1 and V is TRBV11-2; TRBD2 agrees at 7 bases. Germline assignment: CDR1 SGHAT and CDR2 FQNNGV. Trimming took 1 base from V and 3 from J; bases not matched to a gene: 6. The CDR3 sequence is 16 residues long. CDR3 loop: CASSLGGGRLYNEQFF. The CDR3 DNA sequence: TGTGCCAGCAGCTTAGGCGGGGGACGACTCTACAATGAGCAGTTCTTC.

The chain joins TRBV28 to TRBJ1-2; D remains ambiguous. The CDR3 contains 13 residues. Germline values: CDR1 MDHEN, CDR2 SYDVKM. The V gene lost 10 bases and the J gene lost 6 bases, with 18 bases spanning the gap. The CDR3: CATETPAGNGYTF. CDR3 in DNA: TGTGCCACCGAAACCCCGGCGGGGAATGGCTACACCTTC.

The V and J genes are TRBV10-3 and TRBJ2-5; 9 bases line up with TRBD1. The CDR3 is 15 amino acids. Germline V gene data show CDR1 as ENHRY and CDR2 as SYGVKD. The junction had 4 bases not matched to a gene; V was cut back by 3 bases and J by 2 bases. DNA of the CDR3: TGTGCCATCAGTGAACCGGGACAGGGACAAGAGACCCAGTACTTC. This translates into CAISEPGQGQETQYF.